This record covers a single T cell receptor beta chain. This record belongs to a study of blood T cell repertoires in COVID-19. Overall study: Both acute and convalescent COVID-19 samples were obtained from the United States, Italy and Spain. PBMCs, B-cell-depleted T cells, or T cells provided the cDNA or gDNA that made up the material.

This CDR3 has 20 amino acids. Only in-frame clones appear in the TCRdb table, and some are missing; sequencing was by immunoSEQ multiplex PCR. This sample has 350,000 to 450,000 clones; approximately 81% occur once, and the top ten carry 3.6%. This chain uses TRBV21-1 with TRBJ1-4; whether TRBD1, the table's D call, matches the DNA was not checked. TRBV21-1 is recorded as a pseudogene. The sequence came from a woman younger than 35 with acute or convalescent COVID-19. The sample consisted of peripheral blood. CDR3 amino acids: CASSRPKRDSLFRIHEKLFF. CDR3 coding DNA: TGTGCCAGCAGCAGGCCAAAACGGGACAGCCTATTCCGCATACATGAAAAACTGTTTTTT.